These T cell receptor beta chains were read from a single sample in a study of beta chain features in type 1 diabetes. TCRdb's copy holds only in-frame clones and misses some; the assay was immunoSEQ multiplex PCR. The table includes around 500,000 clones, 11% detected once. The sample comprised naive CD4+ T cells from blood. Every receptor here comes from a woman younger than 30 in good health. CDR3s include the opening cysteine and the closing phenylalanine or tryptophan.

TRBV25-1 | CASSPSGANVLTF
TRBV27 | CASSSRIERTGELFF
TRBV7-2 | CASSPPLGQTGPFTQYF
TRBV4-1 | CASSQVATRREKLFF
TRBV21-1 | CASSKDGQTIQETQYF
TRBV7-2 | CASSLAGFKGTGELFF
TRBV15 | CATSRLQGREKLFF
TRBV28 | CASREVPYGYTF
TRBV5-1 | CASSLPEQSKTEAFF
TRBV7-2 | CASSRRLATSTDTQYF
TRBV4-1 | CASSQGRQGRPKNIQYF
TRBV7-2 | CASSPIMGKNIQYF
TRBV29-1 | CSVGPGTRTEAFF
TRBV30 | CAWSVSGTGRYEKLFF
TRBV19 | CASRNRGESYEQYF
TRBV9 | CASSLRTSGGSDTQYF